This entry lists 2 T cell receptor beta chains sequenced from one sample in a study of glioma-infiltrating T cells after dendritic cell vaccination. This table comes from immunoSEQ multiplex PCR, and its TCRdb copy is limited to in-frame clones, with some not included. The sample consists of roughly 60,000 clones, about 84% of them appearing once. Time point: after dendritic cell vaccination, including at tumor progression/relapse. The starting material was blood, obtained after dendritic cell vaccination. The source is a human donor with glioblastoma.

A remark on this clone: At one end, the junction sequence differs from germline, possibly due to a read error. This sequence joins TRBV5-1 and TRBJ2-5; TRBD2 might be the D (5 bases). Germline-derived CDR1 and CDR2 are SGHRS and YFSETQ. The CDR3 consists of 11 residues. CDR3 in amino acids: CASSKDSSLHF. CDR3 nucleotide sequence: TGCGCCAGCAGTAAGGACTCCTCCCTGCACTTC.

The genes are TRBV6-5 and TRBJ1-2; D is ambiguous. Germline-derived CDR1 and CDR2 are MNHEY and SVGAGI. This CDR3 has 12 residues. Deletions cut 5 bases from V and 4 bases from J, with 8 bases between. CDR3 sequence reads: CASSTALYGYTF. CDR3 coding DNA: TGTGCCAGCAGTACAGCTCTCTATGGCTACACCTTC.